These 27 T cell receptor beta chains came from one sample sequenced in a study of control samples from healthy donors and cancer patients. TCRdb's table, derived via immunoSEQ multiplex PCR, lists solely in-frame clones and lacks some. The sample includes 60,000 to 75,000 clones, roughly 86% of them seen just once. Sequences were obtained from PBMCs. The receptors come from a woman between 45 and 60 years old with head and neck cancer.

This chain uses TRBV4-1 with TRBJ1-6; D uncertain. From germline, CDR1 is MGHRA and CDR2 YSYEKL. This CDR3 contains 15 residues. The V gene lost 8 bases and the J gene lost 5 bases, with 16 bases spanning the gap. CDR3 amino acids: CASSPRKTDNSPLHF. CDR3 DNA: TGCGCCAGCTCGCCCAGAAAGACCGATAATTCACCCCTCCACTTT.

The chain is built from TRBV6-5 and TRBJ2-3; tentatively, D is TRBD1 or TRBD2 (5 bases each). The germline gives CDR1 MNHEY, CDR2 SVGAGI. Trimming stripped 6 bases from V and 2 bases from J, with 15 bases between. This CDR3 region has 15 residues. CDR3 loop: CASSSRGSHTDTQYF. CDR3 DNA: TGTGCCAGCAGCTCGAGGGGATCACACACAGATACGCAGTATTTT.

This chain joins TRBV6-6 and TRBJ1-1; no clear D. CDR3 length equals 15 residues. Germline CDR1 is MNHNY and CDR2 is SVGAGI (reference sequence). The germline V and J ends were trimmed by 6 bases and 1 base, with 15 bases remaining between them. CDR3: CASSFTPLTNTEAFF. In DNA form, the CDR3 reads TGTGCCAGCAGCTTTACCCCGTTAACGAACACTGAAGCTTTCTTT.

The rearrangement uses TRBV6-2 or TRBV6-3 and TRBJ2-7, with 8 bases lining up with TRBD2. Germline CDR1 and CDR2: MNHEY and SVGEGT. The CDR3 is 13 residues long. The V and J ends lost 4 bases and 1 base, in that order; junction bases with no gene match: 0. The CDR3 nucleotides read TGTGCCAGCAGTTCGGGGGGGTCCTACGAGCAGTACTTC. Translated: CASSSGGSYEQYF.

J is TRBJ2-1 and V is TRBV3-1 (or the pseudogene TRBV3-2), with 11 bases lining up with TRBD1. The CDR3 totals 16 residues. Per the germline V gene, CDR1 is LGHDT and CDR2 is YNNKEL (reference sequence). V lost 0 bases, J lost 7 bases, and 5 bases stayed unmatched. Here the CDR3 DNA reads TGTGCCAGCAGCCAAGAATTGGGACAGGGGGGAAATGAGCAGTTCTTC. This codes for CASSQELGQGGNEQFF.

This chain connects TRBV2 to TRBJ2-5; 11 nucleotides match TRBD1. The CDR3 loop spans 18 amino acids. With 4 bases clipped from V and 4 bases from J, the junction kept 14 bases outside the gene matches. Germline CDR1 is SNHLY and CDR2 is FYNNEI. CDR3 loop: CASSVGGGQGVRRETQYF. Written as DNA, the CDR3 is TGTGCCAGCAGTGTAGGTGGGGGACAGGGGGTACGGAGAGAGACCCAGTACTTC.

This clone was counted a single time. The DNA for the CDR3 is TGTGCCAGCAGACCGGGACAGGCTAACTATGGCTACACCTTC. It codes for CASRPGQANYGYTF. The chain employs TRBV28 and TRBJ1-2, with 8 positions matching TRBD1. Germline-derived CDR1 and CDR2 are MDHEN and SYDVKM. With 6 bases clipped from V and 0 bases from J, the junction kept 3 bases outside the gene matches. This CDR3 has 14 amino acids.

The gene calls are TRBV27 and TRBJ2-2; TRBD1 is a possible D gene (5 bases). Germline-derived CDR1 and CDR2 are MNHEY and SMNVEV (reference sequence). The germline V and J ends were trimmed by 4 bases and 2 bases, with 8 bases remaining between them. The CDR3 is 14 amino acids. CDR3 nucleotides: TGTGCCAGCAGTTGGGGCGGAAACACCGGGGAGCTGTTTTTT. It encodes CASSWGGNTGELFF.

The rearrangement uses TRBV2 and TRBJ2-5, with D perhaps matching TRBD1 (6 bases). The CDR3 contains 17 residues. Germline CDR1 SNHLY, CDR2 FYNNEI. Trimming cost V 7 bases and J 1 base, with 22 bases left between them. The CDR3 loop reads CASNLNRELPGQETQYF. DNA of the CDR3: TGTGCCAGCAACCTGAACAGGGAGTTACCCGGCCAAGAGACCCAGTACTTC.

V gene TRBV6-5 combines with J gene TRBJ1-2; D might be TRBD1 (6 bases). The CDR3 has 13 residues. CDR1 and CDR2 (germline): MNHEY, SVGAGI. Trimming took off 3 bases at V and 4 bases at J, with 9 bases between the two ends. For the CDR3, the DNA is TGTGCCAGCAGTTATACGACAGGCTATGGCTACACCTTC. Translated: CASSYTTGYGYTF.

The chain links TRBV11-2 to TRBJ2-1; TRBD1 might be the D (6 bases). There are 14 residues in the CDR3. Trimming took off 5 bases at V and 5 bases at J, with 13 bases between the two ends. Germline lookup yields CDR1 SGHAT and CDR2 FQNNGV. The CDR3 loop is CASSPGTFNNEQFF. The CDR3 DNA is TGTGCCAGCAGCCCAGGGACATTTAACAATGAGCAGTTCTTC.

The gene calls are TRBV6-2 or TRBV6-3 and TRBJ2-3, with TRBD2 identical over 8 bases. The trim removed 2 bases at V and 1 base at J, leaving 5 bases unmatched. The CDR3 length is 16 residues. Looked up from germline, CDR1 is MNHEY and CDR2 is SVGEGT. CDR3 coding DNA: TGTGCCAGCAGTTACGGGTTCGGGGGGGGCACAGATACGCAGTATTTT. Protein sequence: CASSYGFGGGTDTQYF.

The CDR3 DNA reads as TGTGCCAGCCAGGAGCCCCTGAACACTGAAGCTTTCTTT. It specifies CASQEPLNTEAFF. The chain joins TRBV2 to TRBJ1-1; D not resolved. Trimming removed 8 bases from V and 0 bases from J, with 10 bases in between. The CDR3 sequence is 13 residues long. Germline assignment: CDR1 SNHLY and CDR2 FYNNEI.

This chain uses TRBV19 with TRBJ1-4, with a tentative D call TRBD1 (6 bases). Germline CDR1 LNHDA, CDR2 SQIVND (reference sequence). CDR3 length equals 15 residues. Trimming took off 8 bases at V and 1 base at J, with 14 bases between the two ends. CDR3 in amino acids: CASSRQAETNEKLFF. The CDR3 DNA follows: TGTGCCAGTTCAAGACAGGCGGAAACTAATGAAAAACTGTTTTTT. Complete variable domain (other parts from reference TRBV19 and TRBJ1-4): DGGITQSPKYLFRKEGQNVTLSCEQNLNHDAMYWYRQDPGQGLRLIYYSQIVNDFQKGDIAEGYSVSREKKESFPLTVTSAQKNPTAFYLCASSRQAETNEKLFFGSGTQLSVL.

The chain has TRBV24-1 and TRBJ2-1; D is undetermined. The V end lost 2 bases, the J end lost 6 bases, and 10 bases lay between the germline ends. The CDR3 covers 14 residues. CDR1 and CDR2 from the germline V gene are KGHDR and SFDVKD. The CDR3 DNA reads TGTGCCACCAGTGATTCCGGACCGAGCAATGAGCAGTTCTTC. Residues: CATSDSGPSNEQFF.

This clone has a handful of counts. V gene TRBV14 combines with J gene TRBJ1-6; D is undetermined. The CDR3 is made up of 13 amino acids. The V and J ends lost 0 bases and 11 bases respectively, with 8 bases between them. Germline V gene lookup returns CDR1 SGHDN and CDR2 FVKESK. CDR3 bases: TGTGCCAGCAGCCAAGAGTGGGGTCCACCCCTCCACTTT. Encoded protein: CASSQEWGPPLHF.

CDR3 nucleotides: TGTGCCAGCAGCTTACTGCAGGGCCCTCAGTCCGAGCAGTTCTTC. Encoded protein: CASSLLQGPQSEQFF. The chain combines TRBV7-3 with TRBJ2-1; the D gene is possibly TRBD1 (5 bases). Per germline, CDR1 SGHTA and CDR2 FQGTGA. V lost 2 bases and J lost 10, with 18 bases in between. This CDR3 is built from 15 residues.

The CDR3 spells CASSPTGGQETQYF. DNA of the CDR3: TGTGCCAGCAGCCCGACAGGGGGTCAAGAGACCCAGTACTTC. This chain links TRBV4-2 with TRBJ2-5; 9 bases agree with TRBD1. The V gene's germline CDR1 is LGHNA and CDR2 YNFKEQ. The CDR3 contains 14 residues. The V gene end was trimmed by 4 bases and the J gene end by 2 bases; junction bases not matched to a gene: 2.

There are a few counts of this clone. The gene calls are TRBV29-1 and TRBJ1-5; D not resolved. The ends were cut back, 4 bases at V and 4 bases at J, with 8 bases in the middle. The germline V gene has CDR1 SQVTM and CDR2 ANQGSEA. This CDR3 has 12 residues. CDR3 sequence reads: CSVGWANQPQHF. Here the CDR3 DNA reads TGCAGCGTTGGATGGGCTAATCAGCCCCAGCATTTT.

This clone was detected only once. The CDR3 region is CASSWYTEAFF. In DNA form, the CDR3 reads TGTGCCAGCAGCTGGTACACTGAAGCTTTCTTT. This chain links TRBV28 with TRBJ1-1; no reliable D call. The CDR3 runs to 11 residues. Germline CDR1 is MDHEN and CDR2 is SYDVKM. Trimming removed 6 bases at V and 3 bases at J, with 5 bases between.

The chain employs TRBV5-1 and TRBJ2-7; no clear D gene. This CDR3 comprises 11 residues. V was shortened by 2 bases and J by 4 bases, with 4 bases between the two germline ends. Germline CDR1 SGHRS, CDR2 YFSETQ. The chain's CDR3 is CASSFLYEQYF. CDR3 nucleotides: TGCGCCAGCAGCTTCTTATACGAGCAGTACTTC.

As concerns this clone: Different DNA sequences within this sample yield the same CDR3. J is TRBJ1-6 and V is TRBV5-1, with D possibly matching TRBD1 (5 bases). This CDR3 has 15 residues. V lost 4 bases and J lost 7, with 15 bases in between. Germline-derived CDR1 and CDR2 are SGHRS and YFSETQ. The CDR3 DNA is TGCGCCAGCAGCCTGGACACAGGTCCCAATTCACCCCTCCACTTT. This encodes CASSLDTGPNSPLHF.

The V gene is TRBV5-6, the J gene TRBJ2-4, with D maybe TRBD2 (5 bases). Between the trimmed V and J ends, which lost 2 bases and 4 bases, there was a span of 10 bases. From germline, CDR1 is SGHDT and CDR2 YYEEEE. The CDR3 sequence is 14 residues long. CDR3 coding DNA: TGTGCCAGCAGCTTTTCCGGACTTAAAAACATTCAGTACTTC. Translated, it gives CASSFSGLKNIQYF.

The CDR3 sequence: CASSLGTVRDYTF. Here the CDR3 DNA reads TGTGCCAGCTCACTAGGGACAGTGAGAGACTACACCTTC. The V call is TRBV18, the J call TRBJ1-2; 7 nucleotides agree with TRBD1. Germline CDR1 reads KGHSH; CDR2 reads LQKENI. With V trimmed by 4 bases and J by 10 bases, 9 bases remained unmatched. The CDR3 spans 13 residues.

The CDR3 sequence is CASSPREGAYGYTF. The CDR3 nucleotides are TGTGCCAGCAGTCCCAGGGAGGGGGCTTATGGCTACACCTTC. V gene TRBV7-9 combines with J gene TRBJ1-2, with 7 positions matching TRBD1. After removal of 6 bases from V and 5 bases from J, the junction contained 9 bases not matched to a gene. The CDR3 sequence is 14 residues long. Germline V gene lookup returns CDR1 SEHNR and CDR2 FQNEAQ (reference sequence).

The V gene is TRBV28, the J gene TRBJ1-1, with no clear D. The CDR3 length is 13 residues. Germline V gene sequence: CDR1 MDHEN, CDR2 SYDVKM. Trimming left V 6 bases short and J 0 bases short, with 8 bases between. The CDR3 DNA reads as TGTGCCAGCAGCCGAGGAATGAACACTGAAGCTTTCTTT. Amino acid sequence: CASSRGMNTEAFF.

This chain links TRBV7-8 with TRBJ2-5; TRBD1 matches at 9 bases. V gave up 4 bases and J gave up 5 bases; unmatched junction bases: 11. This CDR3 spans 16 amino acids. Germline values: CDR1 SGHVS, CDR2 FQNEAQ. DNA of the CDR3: TGTGCCAGCAGCTCACAGGGGGCCGGGTTGTGGGAGACCCAGTACTTC. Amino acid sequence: CASSSQGAGLWETQYF.